This T cell receptor (beta chain) was captured by sequencing in a study of cytomegalovirus exposure and HLA in healthy donors. Study-level findings and limits: Donors belonging to an Asian-associated ancestry cluster reportedly showed fewer N-insertions in productive TCRs than the roughly 700-donor mean, according to what a later analysis found.

In regard to this clone: What it binds is not known.

Germline CDR1 and CDR2: SEHNR and FQNEAQ (reference sequence). Unmatched junction bases numbered 16, after V lost 7 bases and J lost 6 bases. This CDR3 is built from 17 residues. Vbeta (60) and Jbeta (13) primers were used in the PCR. The protocol was immunoSEQ multiplex PCR, while the TCRdb copy is restricted to in-frame clones and leaves out a portion. Of some 170,000 clones in the sample, 80% were seen once. The source of this sequence is a woman in her 50s in good health and CMV-seronegative. The sample consisted of PBMCs. This chain joins TRBV7-9 and TRBJ2-4, with 9 bases identical to TRBD2. This chain's CDR3 is CASILGGGSGRGNIQYF. CDR3 coding DNA: TGTGCCAGCATCCTTGGGGGAGGTAGCGGGAGAGGAAACATTCAGTACTTC. Supplemented by reference TRBV7-9 and TRBJ2-4, the full variable domain reads DTGVSQNPRHKITKRGQNVTFRCDPISEHNRLYWYRQTLGQGPEFLTYFQNEAQLEKSRLLSDRFSAERPKGSFSTLEIQRTEQGDSAMYLCASILGGGSGRGNIQYFGAGTRLSVL.